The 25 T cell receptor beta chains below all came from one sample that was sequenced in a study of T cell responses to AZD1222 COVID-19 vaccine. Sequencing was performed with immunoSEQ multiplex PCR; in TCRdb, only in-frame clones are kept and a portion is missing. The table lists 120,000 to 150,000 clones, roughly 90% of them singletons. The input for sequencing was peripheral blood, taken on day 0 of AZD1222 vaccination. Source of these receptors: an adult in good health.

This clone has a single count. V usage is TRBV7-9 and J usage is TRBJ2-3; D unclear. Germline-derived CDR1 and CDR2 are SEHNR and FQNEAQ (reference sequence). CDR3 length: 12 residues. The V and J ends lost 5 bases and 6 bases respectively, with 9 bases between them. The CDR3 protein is CASSPISDTQYF. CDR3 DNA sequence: TGTGCCAGCAGCCCTATTTCGGATACGCAGTATTTT. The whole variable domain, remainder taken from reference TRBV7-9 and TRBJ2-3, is DTGVSQNPRHKITKRGQNVTFRCDPISEHNRLYWYRQTLGQGPEFLTYFQNEAQLEKSRLLSDRFSAERPKGSFSTLEIQRTEQGDSAMYLCASSPISDTQYFGPGTRLTVL.

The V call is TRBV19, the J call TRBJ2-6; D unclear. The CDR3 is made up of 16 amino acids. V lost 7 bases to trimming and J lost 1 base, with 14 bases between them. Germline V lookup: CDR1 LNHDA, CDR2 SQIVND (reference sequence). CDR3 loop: CASNPSGRSGANVLTF. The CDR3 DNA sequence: TGTGCCAGTAACCCCTCGGGCCGGTCTGGGGCCAACGTCCTGACTTTC. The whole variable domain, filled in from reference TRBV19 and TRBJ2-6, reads DGGITQSPKYLFRKEGQNVTLSCEQNLNHDAMYWYRQDPGQGLRLIYYSQIVNDFQKGDIAEGYSVSREKKESFPLTVTSAQKNPTAFYLCASNPSGRSGANVLTFGAGSRLTVL.

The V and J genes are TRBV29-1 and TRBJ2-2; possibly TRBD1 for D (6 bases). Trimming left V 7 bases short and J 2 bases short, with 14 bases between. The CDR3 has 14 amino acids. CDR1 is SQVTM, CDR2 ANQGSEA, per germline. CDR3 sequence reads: CSGTRDTNTGELFF. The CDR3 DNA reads TGCAGCGGCACCCGGGACACAAACACCGGGGAGCTGTTTTTT.

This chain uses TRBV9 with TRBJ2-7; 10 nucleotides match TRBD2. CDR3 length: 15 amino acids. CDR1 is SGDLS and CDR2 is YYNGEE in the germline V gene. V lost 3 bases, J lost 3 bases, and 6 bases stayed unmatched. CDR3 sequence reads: CASSAGTSDYYEQYF. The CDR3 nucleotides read TGTGCCAGCAGCGCCGGGACTAGCGATTACTACGAGCAGTACTTC.

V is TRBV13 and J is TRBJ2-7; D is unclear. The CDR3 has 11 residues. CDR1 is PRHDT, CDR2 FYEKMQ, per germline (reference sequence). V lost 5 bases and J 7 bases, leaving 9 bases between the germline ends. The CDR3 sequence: CASSLVGEQYF. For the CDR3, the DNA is TGTGCCAGCAGCCTCGTAGGAGAGCAGTACTTC. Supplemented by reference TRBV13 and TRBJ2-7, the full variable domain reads AAGVIQSPRHLIKEKRETATLKCYPIPRHDTVYWYQQGPGQDPQFLISFYEKMQSDKGSIPDRFSAQQFSDYHSELNMSSLELGDSALYFCASSLVGEQYFGPGTRLTVT.

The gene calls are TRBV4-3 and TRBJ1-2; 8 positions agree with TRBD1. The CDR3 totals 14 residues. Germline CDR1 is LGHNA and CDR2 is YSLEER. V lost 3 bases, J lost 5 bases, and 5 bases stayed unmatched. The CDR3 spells CASSQRDRTYGYTF. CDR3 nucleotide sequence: TGCGCCAGCAGCCAGAGGGACAGGACTTATGGCTACACCTTC.

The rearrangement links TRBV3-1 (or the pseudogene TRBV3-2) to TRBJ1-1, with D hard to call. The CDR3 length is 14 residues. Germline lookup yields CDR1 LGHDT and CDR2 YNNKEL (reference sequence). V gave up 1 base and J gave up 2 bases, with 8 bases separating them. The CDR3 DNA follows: TGTGCCAGCAGCCAAGGAGCGGAAAACACTGAAGCTTTCTTT. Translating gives CASSQGAENTEAFF.

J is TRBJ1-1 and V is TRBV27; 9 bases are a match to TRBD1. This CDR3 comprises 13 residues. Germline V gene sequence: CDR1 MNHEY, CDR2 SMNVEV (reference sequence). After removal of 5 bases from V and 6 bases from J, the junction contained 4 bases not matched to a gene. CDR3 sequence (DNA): TGTGCCAGCAGTCTGGACAGGGGTGCTGAAGCTTTCTTT. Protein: CASSLDRGAEAFF.

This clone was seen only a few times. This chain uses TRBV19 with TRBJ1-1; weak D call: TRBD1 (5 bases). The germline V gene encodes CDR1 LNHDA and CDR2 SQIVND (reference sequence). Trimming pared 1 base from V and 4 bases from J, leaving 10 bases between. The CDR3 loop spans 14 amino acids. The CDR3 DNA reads TGTGCCAGTAGTATAGCCATGGGGGTCACTGAAGCTTTCTTT. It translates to CASSIAMGVTEAFF.

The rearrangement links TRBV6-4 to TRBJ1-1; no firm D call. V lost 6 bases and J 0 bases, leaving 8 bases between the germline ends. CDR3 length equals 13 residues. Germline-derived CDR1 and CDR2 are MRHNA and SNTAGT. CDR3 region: CASSSEVNTEAFF. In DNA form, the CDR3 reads TGTGCCAGCAGCTCGGAGGTGAACACTGAAGCTTTCTTT.

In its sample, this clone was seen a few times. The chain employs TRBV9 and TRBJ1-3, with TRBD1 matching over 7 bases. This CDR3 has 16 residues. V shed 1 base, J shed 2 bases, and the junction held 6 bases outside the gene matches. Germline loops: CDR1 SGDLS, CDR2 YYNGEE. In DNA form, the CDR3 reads TGTGCCAGCAGCGTACAGGGCAGGGGGACTGGAAACACCATATATTTT. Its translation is CASSVQGRGTGNTIYF. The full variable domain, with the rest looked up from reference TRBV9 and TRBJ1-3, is DSGVTQTPKHLITATGQRVTLRCSPRSGDLSVYWYQQSLDQGLQFLIQYYNGEERAKGNILERFSAQQFPDLHSELNLSSLELGDSALYFCASSVQGRGTGNTIYFGEGSWLTVV.

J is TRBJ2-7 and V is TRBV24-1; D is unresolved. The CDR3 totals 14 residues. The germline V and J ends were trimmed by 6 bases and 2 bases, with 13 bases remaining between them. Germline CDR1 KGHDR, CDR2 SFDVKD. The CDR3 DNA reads TGTGCCACCAGTCCGTCGGCGGCGCCCTACGAGCAGTACTTC. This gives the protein CATSPSAAPYEQYF.

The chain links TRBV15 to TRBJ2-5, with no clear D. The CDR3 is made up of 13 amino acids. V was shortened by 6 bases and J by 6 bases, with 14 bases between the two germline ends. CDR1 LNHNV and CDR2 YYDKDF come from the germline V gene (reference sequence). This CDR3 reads CATRSEVSKTQYF. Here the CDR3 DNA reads TGTGCCACCAGATCAGAGGTTTCGAAGACCCAGTACTTC.

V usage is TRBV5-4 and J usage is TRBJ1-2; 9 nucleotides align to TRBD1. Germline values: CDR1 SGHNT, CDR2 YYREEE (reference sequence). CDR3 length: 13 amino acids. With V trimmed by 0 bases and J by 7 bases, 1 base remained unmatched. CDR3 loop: CASSLDRGLGYTF. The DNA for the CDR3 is TGTGCCAGCAGCTTGGACAGGGGGCTTGGCTACACCTTC.

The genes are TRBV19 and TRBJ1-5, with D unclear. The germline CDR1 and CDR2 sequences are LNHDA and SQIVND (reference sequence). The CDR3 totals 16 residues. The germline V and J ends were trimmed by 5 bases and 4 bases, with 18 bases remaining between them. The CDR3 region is CASSGVGLRENQPQHF. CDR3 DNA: TGTGCCAGTAGTGGGGTTGGACTGCGGGAGAATCAGCCCCAGCATTTT.

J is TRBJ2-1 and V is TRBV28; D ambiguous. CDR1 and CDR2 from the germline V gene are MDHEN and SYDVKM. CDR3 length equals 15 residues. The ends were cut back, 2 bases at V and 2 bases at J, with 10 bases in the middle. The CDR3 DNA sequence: TGTGCCAGCAGTTTAAGGAGAAGGGCCTACAATGAGCAGTTCTTC. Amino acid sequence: CASSLRRRAYNEQFF.

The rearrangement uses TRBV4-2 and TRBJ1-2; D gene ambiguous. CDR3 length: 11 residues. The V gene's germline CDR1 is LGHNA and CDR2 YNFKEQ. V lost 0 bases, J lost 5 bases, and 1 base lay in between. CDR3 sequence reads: CASSQEYGYTF. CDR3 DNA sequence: TGTGCCAGCAGCCAAGAATATGGCTACACCTTC.

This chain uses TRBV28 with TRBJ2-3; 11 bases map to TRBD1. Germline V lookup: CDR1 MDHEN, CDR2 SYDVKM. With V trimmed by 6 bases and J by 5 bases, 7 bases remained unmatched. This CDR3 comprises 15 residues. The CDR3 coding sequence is TGTGCCAGCAGGTCGGGACAGGGGGTTTTAGATACGCAGTATTTT. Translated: CASRSGQGVLDTQYF.

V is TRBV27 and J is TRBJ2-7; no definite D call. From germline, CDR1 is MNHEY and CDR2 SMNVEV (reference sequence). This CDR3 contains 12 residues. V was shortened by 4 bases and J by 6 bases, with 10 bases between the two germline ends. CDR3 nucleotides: TGTGCCAGCAGTTCCTCCTTGGCCGAGCAGTACTTC. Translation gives CASSSSLAEQYF.

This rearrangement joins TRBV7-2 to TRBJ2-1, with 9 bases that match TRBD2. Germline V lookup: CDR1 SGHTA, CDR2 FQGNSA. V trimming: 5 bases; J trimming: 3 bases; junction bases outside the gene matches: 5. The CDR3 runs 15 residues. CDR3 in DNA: TGTGCCAGCAGCAGAAATAGCGGGAGCTACAATGAGCAGTTCTTC. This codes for CASSRNSGSYNEQFF.

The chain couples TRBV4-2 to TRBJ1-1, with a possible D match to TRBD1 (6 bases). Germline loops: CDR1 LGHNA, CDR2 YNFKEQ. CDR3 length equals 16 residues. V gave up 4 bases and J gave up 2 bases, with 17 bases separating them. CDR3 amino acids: CASSPGGQGINTEAFF. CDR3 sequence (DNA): TGTGCCAGCAGCCCCGGGGGGCAGGGGATTAACACTGAAGCTTTCTTT.

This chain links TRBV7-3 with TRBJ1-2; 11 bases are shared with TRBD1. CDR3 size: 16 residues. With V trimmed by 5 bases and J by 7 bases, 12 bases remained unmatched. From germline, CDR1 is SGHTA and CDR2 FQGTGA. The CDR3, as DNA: TGTGCCAGCAGCCCAGAACCGGACAGGGGGCTTAGTGGCTACACCTTC. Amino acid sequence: CASSPEPDRGLSGYTF.

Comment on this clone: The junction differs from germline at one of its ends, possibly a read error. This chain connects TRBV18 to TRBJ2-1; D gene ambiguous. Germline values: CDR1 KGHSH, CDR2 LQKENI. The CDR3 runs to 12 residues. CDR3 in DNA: TGTGTCAGCCCGCAACCGGAGAGTGAGCAGTTCTTC. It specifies CVSPQPESEQFF.

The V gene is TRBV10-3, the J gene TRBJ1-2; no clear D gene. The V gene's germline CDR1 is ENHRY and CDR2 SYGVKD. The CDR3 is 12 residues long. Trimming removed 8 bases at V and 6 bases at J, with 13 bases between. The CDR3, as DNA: TGTGCCATCTTGGACGGCCCTGATGGCTACACCTTC. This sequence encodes CAILDGPDGYTF.

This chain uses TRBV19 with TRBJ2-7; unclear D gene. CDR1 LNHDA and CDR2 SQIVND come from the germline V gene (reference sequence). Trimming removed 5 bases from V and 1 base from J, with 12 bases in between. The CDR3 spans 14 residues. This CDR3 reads CASSVVGASYEQYF. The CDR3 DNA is TGTGCCAGTAGTGTAGTAGGAGCGTCCTACGAGCAGTACTTC.